The T cell receptor beta chain described here comes from a study of T cell changes during pregnancy in multiple sclerosis. Assay: immunoSEQ multiplex PCR; the TCRdb copy retains only in-frame clones and omits some. The sample lists fewer than 85,000 clones, 90% to 95% occurring once. Germline V CDR1 and CDR2: SGHTA, FQGTGA. Trimming removed 5 bases from V and 6 bases from J, with 16 bases in between. This CDR3 contains 14 residues. The chain couples TRBV7-3 to TRBJ1-2, with D tentatively TRBD1 (5 bases). The clonotype comes from a female donor in good health, enrolled as a control in a pregnancy study. This specimen was peripheral blood, taken after pregnancy. The CDR3 nucleotides are TGTGCCAGCAGCCCGGGTGACAGACCTGATGGCTACACCTTC. This encodes CASSPGDRPDGYTF.